Many counts were recorded for the clone carrying this T cell receptor (beta chain). Its target is not known. The CDR3 consists of 18 residues. V was pared by 8 bases and J by 0 bases, with 16 bases of the junction left unmatched. The authors made TCR beta libraries by quantitative 5'-RACE with molecular barcodes. TCRdb recomputed calls from the 5' RACE reads with MiXCR, one row per CDR3 protein. The data show around 130,000 distinct CDR3 sequences, around 9.7% seen once. The record originates from a study of CD8 T cells in ankylosing spondylitis. General study results and limits: Previous work reported some of these motif variants in the synovial fluid and blood of reactive arthritis. There was reportedly significant enrichment of clones that were disease-linked in matched ankylosing spondylitis synovial fluid. A motif in TCR beta, a set of roughly 8 highly homologous variants, appeared characteristic of ankylosing spondylitis blood.

This chain connects TRBV12-3 or TRBV12-4 to TRBJ2-3; 8 bases fit TRBD2. This TCR came from a male donor with ankylosing spondylitis or in good health (not recorded which). The specimen was blood, either unsorted or a sorted T cell fraction (not recorded which). The CDR3 sequence is CASQLLVFGRASTDTQYF. CDR3 nucleotide sequence: TGTGCCAGCCAGTTACTCGTTTTCGGGAGGGCTAGCACAGATACGCAGTATTTT.